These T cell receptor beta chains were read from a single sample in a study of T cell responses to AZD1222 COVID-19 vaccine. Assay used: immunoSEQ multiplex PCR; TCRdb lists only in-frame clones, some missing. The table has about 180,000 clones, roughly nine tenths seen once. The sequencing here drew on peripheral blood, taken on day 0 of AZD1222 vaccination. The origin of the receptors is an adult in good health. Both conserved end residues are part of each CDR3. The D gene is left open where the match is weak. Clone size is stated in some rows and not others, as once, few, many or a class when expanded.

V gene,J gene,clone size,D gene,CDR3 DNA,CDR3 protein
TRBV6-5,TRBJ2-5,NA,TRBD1,TGTGCCAGCAGTTCCGACAGGGGAAGACAGACCCAGTACTTC,CASSSDRGRQTQYF
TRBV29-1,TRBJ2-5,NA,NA,TGCAGCGCACCGGGCCCGACGCCCCAGTACTTC,CSAPGPTPQYF
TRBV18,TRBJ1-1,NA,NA,TGTGCCAGCTCATCCCTTCGGGGCGTCGACACTGAAGCTTTCTTT,CASSSLRGVDTEAFF
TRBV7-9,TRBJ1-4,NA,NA,TGTGCCAGCAGCCGTCAGACAGGTTTTAATGAAAAACTGTTTTTT,CASSRQTGFNEKLFF
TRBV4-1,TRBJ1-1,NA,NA,TGCGCCAGCAGCCAAGAATGGCAGCTGAACACTGAAGCTTTCTTT,CASSQEWQLNTEAFF
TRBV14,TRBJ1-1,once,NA,TGTGCCAGCAGCCCTAGACAGACCACTGAAGCTTTCTTT,CASSPRQTTEAFF
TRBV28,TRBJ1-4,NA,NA,TGTGCCACCCTTCCGGGTCCAACTAATGAAAAACTGTTTTTT,CATLPGPTNEKLFF
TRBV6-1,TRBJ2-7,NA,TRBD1,TGTGCCAGCAGTGAAGGGCCGGGACAGGGAAGAGTCGAGCAGTACTTC,CASSEGPGQGRVEQYF
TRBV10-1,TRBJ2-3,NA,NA,TGCGCCAGCAGTGAGGGTGGGGGAGCGGATACGCAGTATTTT,CASSEGGGADTQYF
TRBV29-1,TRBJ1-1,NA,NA,TGCAGCGTTGCGAACAGCATCGCGAACACTGAAGCTTTCTTT,CSVANSIANTEAFF
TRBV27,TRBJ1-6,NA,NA,TGTGCCAGCAGTCCCCGTATGAGTTCACCCCTCCACTTT,CASSPRMSSPLHF
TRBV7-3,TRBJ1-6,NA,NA,TGTGCCAGCAGCCGCGACAGAAGTTCACCCCTCCACTTT,CASSRDRSSPLHF
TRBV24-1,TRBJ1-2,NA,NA,TGTGCCACCAGTGGCACGTTGGGAACGGGACAAGGCAGCGTTGGCTACACCTTC,CATSGTLGTGQGSVGYTF
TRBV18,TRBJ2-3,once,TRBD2,TGTGCCAGCTCACCACCGACCGGGGGGACAGATACGCAGTATTTT,CASSPPTGGTDTQYF
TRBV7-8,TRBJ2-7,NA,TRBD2,TGTGCCAGCAGCTTAAGTGGGGGGGTCTCCTACGAGCAGTACTTC,CASSLSGGVSYEQYF
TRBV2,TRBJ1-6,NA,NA,TGTGCCAGCAGGGTACAGGGAACGGGAAATTCACCCCTCCACTTT,CASRVQGTGNSPLHF
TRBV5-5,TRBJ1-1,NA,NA,TGTGCCAGCAGCTTGGCCGGGAGCACGAACACTGAAGCTTTCTTT,CASSLAGSTNTEAFF
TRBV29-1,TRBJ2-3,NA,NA,TGCAGCGTTGAAGATTGGCGAGGGACTGGAGGGACAGATACGCAGTATTTT,CSVEDWRGTGGTDTQYF
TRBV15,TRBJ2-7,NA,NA,TGTGCCACCAGCAAGGACGGCGATACAACCTACGAGCAGTACTTC,CATSKDGDTTYEQYF
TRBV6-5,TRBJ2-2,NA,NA,TGTGCCAGCAGTTACTCCGGACAGTTGAACACCGGGGAGCTGTTTTTT,CASSYSGQLNTGELFF
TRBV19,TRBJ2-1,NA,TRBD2,TGTGCCAGTAGTATAGGGAGGACTAGCGGAGGGGGTCCCTACAATGAGCAGTTCTTC,CASSIGRTSGGGPYNEQFF